The sequence of this T cell receptor (beta chain) was determined in a study of Ad26.COV2.S vaccination and SARS-CoV-2 variants. As to treatment: around 19 received Ad26.COV2.S at low or high dose, single or two shots; 5 received placebo; per-sample allocation not given. Sampling happened 63 days after the first vaccine or placebo injection. The V gene lost 8 bases and the J gene lost 1 base, with 15 bases spanning the gap. This CDR3 region has 14 residues. From germline, CDR1 is GTSNPN and CDR2 SVGIG (reference sequence). The data were produced by immunoSEQ multiplex PCR, yet TCRdb's version contains in-frame clones alone and is incomplete. The table lists under 400,000 clones, roughly 87% of them singletons.

The material was peripheral blood, obtained in a trial of Ad26.COV2.S vaccine versus placebo. The chain has TRBV30 and TRBJ1-3; no clear D gene. This TCR came from a person between 18 and 59 years old who received the Ad26.COV2.S COVID-19 vaccine or a placebo. The CDR3 DNA reads as TGTGCCGGGCGGCTGGGGTATTCTGGAAACACCATATATTTT. Encoded protein: CAGRLGYSGNTIYF.